Following are 18 T cell receptor beta chains from one sample sequenced in a study of follicular helper T cells after annual influenza vaccination. This table comes from immunoSEQ multiplex PCR, and its TCRdb copy is limited to in-frame clones, with some not included. The data show some 790 clones, 80% to 90% seen once. Time point here: 2015-2016 season, pre-vaccination. The sample consisted of CXCR5+ CD38- circulating T follicular helper cells from blood, taken on the day of influenza vaccination. Subset described: circulating Tfh, non-naive CD4+CXCR5+PD-1+ (ICOS+CD38+ or ICOS-CD38-). The origin of the receptors is an adult who received the influenza vaccine.

The CDR3 bases are TGTGCCAGCTCACCACGGAGCGGGCTCACCTACGAGCAGTACTTC. As protein: CASSPRSGLTYEQYF. The chain is built from TRBV18 and TRBJ2-7; weak D call: TRBD2 (6 bases). With 1 base removed from V and 2 bases from J, the gap between germline ends came to 12 bases. Germline values: CDR1 KGHSH, CDR2 LQKENI. The CDR3 covers 15 residues. Variable domain in full (rest from reference TRBV18 and TRBJ2-7): NAGVMQNPRHLVRRRGQEARLRCSPMKGHSHVYWYRQLPEEGLKFMVYLQKENIIDESGMPKERFSAEFPKEGPSILRIQQVVRGDSAAYFCASSPRSGLTYEQYFGPGTRLTVT.

This clone was seen a few times. J is TRBJ2-7 and V is TRBV2; 11 bases map to TRBD2. The CDR3 totals 16 residues. The V gene's germline CDR1 is SNHLY and CDR2 FYNNEI. V trimming: 6 bases; J trimming: 0 bases; junction bases outside the gene matches: 7. CDR3 sequence reads: CASRRRGTSGSYEQYF. The DNA of the CDR3 is TGTGCCAGCAGAAGGAGGGGGACTAGCGGCTCCTACGAGCAGTACTTC. The variable domain in full, completed from reference TRBV2 and TRBJ2-7, reads EPEVTQTPSHQVTQMGQEVILRCVPISNHLYFYWYRQILGQKVEFLVSFYNNEISEKSEIFDDQFSVERPDGSNFTLKIRSTKLEDSAMYFCASRRRGTSGSYEQYFGPGTRLTVT.

In this sample, this clone turned up once. The V gene is TRBV19, the J gene TRBJ1-5; D ambiguous. Between the trimmed V and J ends, which lost 1 base and 6 bases, there was a span of 16 bases. Germline values: CDR1 LNHDA, CDR2 SQIVND (reference sequence). The CDR3 totals 16 residues. The CDR3 sequence: CASSIAPERIGQPQHF. For the CDR3, the DNA is TGTGCCAGTAGTATAGCCCCGGAAAGAATTGGTCAGCCCCAGCATTTT.

The rearrangement joins TRBV7-9 to TRBJ1-4, with a weak D call TRBD1 (6 bases). Germline-derived CDR1 and CDR2 are SEHNR and FQNEAQ (reference sequence). This CDR3 has 14 residues. V lost 5 bases to trimming and J lost 8 bases, with 15 bases between them. CDR3 protein: CASSREGGREKLFF. CDR3 nucleotides: TGTGCCAGCAGCCGAGAAGGGGGTCGGGAAAAACTGTTTTTT.

The chain employs TRBV30 and TRBJ1-1; D unresolved. CDR3 length equals 13 residues. Germline CDR1 is GTSNPN and CDR2 is SVGIG (reference sequence). V was shortened by 3 bases and J by 0 bases, with 8 bases between the two germline ends. As DNA, the CDR3 is TGTGCCTGGAGAATGGAGTTGAACACTGAAGCTTTCTTT. Its translation is CAWRMELNTEAFF.

The V gene is TRBV6-5, the J gene TRBJ1-5, with D possibly being TRBD1 (5 bases). The CDR3 runs to 13 residues. V shed 8 bases and J shed 5 bases, with 13 bases lying between them. Germline CDR1 reads MNHEY; CDR2 reads SVGAGI. CDR3 nucleotide sequence: TGTGCCAGCTCAACAGGATGGCATCAGCCCCAGCATTTT. Amino acid sequence: CASSTGWHQPQHF.

This chain joins TRBV4-3 and TRBJ2-1; 13 bases match TRBD2. V shed 1 base and J 9 bases; nucleotides not matched to a gene: 6. Germline values: CDR1 LGHNA, CDR2 YSLEER. The CDR3 length is 16 residues. The CDR3 reads CASSQGLAGGSVEQFF. The CDR3, as DNA: TGCGCCAGCAGCCAAGGACTAGCGGGGGGTTCTGTTGAGCAGTTCTTC.

The rearrangement joins TRBV5-1 to TRBJ2-1, with 8 bases lining up with TRBD2. Germline CDR1 reads SGHRS; CDR2 reads YFSETQ. This CDR3 contains 14 residues. The V and J ends lost 3 bases and 4 bases, in that order; junction bases with no gene match: 3. The DNA for the CDR3 is TGCGCCAGCAGCTCGGGACTAGATTACAATGAGCAGTTCTTC. Residues: CASSSGLDYNEQFF.

CDR3 DNA sequence: TGCGCCAGCAGCCCTCTTCGTGGCGGGAGCTTCTACAATGAGCAGTTCTTC. Amino acids: CASSPLRGGSFYNEQFF. The V gene is TRBV5-1, the J gene TRBJ2-1; 7 bases map to TRBD2. With V trimmed by 4 bases and J by 3 bases, 13 bases remained unmatched. This CDR3 contains 17 residues. Germline V gene sequence: CDR1 SGHRS, CDR2 YFSETQ.

The chain combines TRBV5-1 with TRBJ2-5; possibly TRBD2 for D (6 bases). The CDR3 covers 16 residues. Deletions cut 0 bases from V and 5 bases from J, with 17 bases between. Germline lookup yields CDR1 SGHRS and CDR2 YFSETQ. The CDR3 nucleotides are TGCGCCAGCAGCTTGGACGGAGGGAGTGTCCCTGAGACCCAGTACTTC. It yields the protein CASSLDGGSVPETQYF.

A note on this clone: The junction differs from germline at one of its ends, possibly a read error. The gene calls are TRBV29-1 and TRBJ2-7; D might be TRBD1 (6 bases). The CDR3 is 12 amino acids. CDR1 SQVTM and CDR2 ANQGSEA come from the germline V gene. The CDR3 spells CSIEEQGYEQYF. The CDR3 bases are TGCAGCATTGAGGAACAGGGCTACGAGCAGTACTTC.

The chain recombines TRBV19 with TRBJ2-1, with D hard to call. V lost 0 bases and J 10 bases, leaving 16 bases between the germline ends. CDR1 LNHDA and CDR2 SQIVND come from the germline V gene (reference sequence). The CDR3 is made up of 15 amino acids. The CDR3 DNA reads TGTGCCAGTAGTATAGATCAAAATTCTAGGATCGAGCAGTTCTTC. This translates into CASSIDQNSRIEQFF.

The gene calls are TRBV5-8 and TRBJ2-1, with 11 bases aligning to TRBD2. V shed 3 bases, J shed 4 bases, and the junction held 9 bases outside the gene matches. Germline loops: CDR1 SGHTS, CDR2 YDEGEE. This CDR3 has 17 amino acids. DNA for the CDR3: TGTGCCAGCAGCTCCGAGACCGGGACTAGCGGTTACAATGAGCAGTTCTTC. Protein: CASSSETGTSGYNEQFF.

The J gene is TRBJ2-1, the V gene TRBV29-1, with 7 positions matching TRBD1. The V gene end was trimmed by 3 bases and the J gene end by 9 bases; junction bases not matched to a gene: 8. The germline CDR1 and CDR2 sequences are SQVTM and ANQGSEA. CDR3 length: 13 residues. CDR3 residues: CSVDTDRDGEQFF. The CDR3 coding sequence is TGCAGCGTTGACACCGACAGGGACGGTGAGCAGTTCTTC.

V and J are TRBV11-2 and TRBJ2-2, with 10 bases aligning to TRBD2. This CDR3 has 16 amino acids. With 4 bases clipped from V and 2 bases from J, the junction kept 4 bases outside the gene matches. The V gene's germline CDR1 is SGHAT and CDR2 FQNNGV. The CDR3 here is CASSYRTSGNTGELFF. The CDR3 DNA reads TGTGCCAGCAGCTACAGGACTAGCGGCAACACCGGGGAGCTGTTTTTT.

This clone has a single count. The genes are TRBV7-2 and TRBJ1-4; D not resolved. From germline, CDR1 is SGHTA and CDR2 FQGNSA. The CDR3 totals 15 residues. Trimming cost V 5 bases and J 8 bases, with 18 bases left between them. CDR3 bases: TGTGCCAGCAGCCGCACGGGTTATTTGCGAGAAAAACTGTTTTTT. It specifies CASSRTGYLREKLFF.

V and J are TRBV6-1 and TRBJ2-6; no clear D. Per the germline V gene, CDR1 is MNHNS and CDR2 is SASEGT. The CDR3 is 16 amino acids. Trimming removed 3 bases from V and 0 bases from J, with 9 bases in between. The CDR3 protein is CASSEVGPSGANVLTF. As DNA, the CDR3 is TGTGCCAGCAGTGAGGTGGGTCCCTCTGGGGCCAACGTCCTGACTTTC.

The chain has TRBV7-2 and TRBJ2-7; D is uncertain. The V and J ends lost 1 base and 0 bases respectively, with 10 bases between them. The CDR3 covers 15 residues. Germline values: CDR1 SGHTA, CDR2 FQGNSA. The CDR3 region is CASSLEFRDSYEQYF. The CDR3 nucleotides are TGTGCCAGCAGCTTAGAGTTTAGGGACTCCTACGAGCAGTACTTC.